The clone carrying this TCR beta chain appeared many times. Its antigen is as yet unknown. The data stem from a study of T-cell reconstitution after alpha-beta-depleted transplantation in children. Preparation of the TCRbeta library involved a method that used unique molecular identifiers. TCRdb ran MiXCR on the PCR reads and lists one entry per CDR3 protein. The sample has roughly 30,000 distinct CDR3 sequences; roughly 6.7% are singletons. Notes on the study in general: Alpha-beta T cells about two months after transplant reportedly derived from several hundred expanded graft clones. For some patients, TCRbeta diversity was high at day 60 because of recipient T cells and thymic progenitors that survived. Newly produced T cells mostly provided counts and TCRbeta diversity after one year, as hyperexpanded clones declined.

The germline CDR1 and CDR2 sequences are DFQATT and SNEGSKA (reference sequence). This CDR3 is built from 14 residues. V lost 0 bases and J lost 7, with 15 bases in between. This specimen was peripheral blood, taken 60 days after TCRalphabeta/CD19-depleted stem cell transplant. V is TRBV20-1 and J is TRBJ1-1, with a possible D match to TRBD1 (5 bases). The receptor was isolated from a child under two years old who had a stem cell transplant for acute myeloid leukemia, so the T cells may come from the graft donor. CDR3 sequence (DNA): TGCAGTGCTAGAGACTTTTGGGGGATGGGTGAAGCTTTCTTT. Translation: CSARDFWGMGEAFF.